What follows are 2 T cell receptor beta chains derived from one specimen sequenced in a study of T cell changes during pregnancy in multiple sclerosis. The assay was immunoSEQ multiplex PCR, and TCRdb's table has in-frame clones only and misses some. This sample carries about 56,000 clones, just under 90% of them seen once, and the ten largest clones take approximately 5.3%. The sample taken for sequencing was peripheral blood from another person, used as feeder cells. These receptors originate from a human donor whose cells served as feeder cells for cultures in a pregnancy study.

The rearrangement joins TRBV19 to TRBJ2-3, with a tentative D call TRBD2 (6 bases). Germline V gene data show CDR1 as LNHDA and CDR2 as SQIVND (reference sequence). This CDR3 has 14 amino acids. The V end lost 3 bases, the J end lost 4 bases, and 11 bases lay between the germline ends. The CDR3 spells CASSIRGWADTQYF. CDR3 DNA: TGTGCCAGTAGTATCCGGGGGTGGGCAGATACGCAGTATTTT. The complete variable domain, with remaining parts taken from reference TRBV19 and TRBJ2-3, reads DGGITQSPKYLFRKEGQNVTLSCEQNLNHDAMYWYRQDPGQGLRLIYYSQIVNDFQKGDIAEGYSVSREKKESFPLTVTSAQKNPTAFYLCASSIRGWADTQYFGPGTRLTVL.

This clone has a single count. The genes are TRBV18 and TRBJ2-3, with D perhaps matching TRBD1 (6 bases). This CDR3 is built from 17 residues. Trimming took off 3 bases at V and 4 bases at J, with 20 bases between the two ends. Germline CDR1 is KGHSH and CDR2 is LQKENI. CDR3 in amino acids: CASSPLAWGAGADTQYF. CDR3 nucleotides: TGTGCCAGCTCACCCCTAGCATGGGGTGCAGGGGCAGATACGCAGTATTTT. The entire variable domain, with the rest obtained from reference TRBV18 and TRBJ2-3, is as follows: NAGVMQNPRHLVRRRGQEARLRCSPMKGHSHVYWYRQLPEEGLKFMVYLQKENIIDESGMPKERFSAEFPKEGPSILRIQQVVRGDSAAYFCASSPLAWGAGADTQYFGPGTRLTVL.